This is a list of T cell receptor beta chains from one sample in a study of CXCR3-negative and CXCR3-positive naive CD8 T cells. TCRdb re-analyzed the 5' RACE reads; it lists each CDR3 protein once, without DNA. The listing records some 38,000 distinct CDR3 sequences. Sequences were obtained from memory CD8+ T cells from blood. These receptors all come from a human donor in good health. Some clones in this sample may be carry-over from other donors' samples. Both conserved end residues are part of each CDR3.

j_call v_call cdr3_aa
TRBJ2-3 TRBV27 CASSSTAGGMNTDTQYF
TRBJ1-2 TRBV7-2 CASSWTGLMYGYTF
TRBJ2-7 TRBV7-9 CASSPKVGRDEQYF
TRBJ2-2 TRBV6-2/TRBV6-3 CASSSDSMNTGELFF
TRBJ2-1 TRBV11-3 CASSSRTSDNNEQFF
TRBJ2-3 TRBV12-3/TRBV12-4 CASSLFGFRNTDTQYF
TRBJ1-2 TRBV4-1 CASSQDRAGGDYGYTF
TRBJ1-1 TRBV7-6 CASSSSQNTEAFF
TRBJ2-1 TRBV27 CASGIQASGSHEQFF
TRBJ2-6 TRBV7-2 CASSLDTGFPKSGANVLTF
TRBJ2-2 TRBV4-3 CASSQDPGVASGRAGNTGELFF
TRBJ2-7 TRBV5-1 CASRPMGNSYEQYF
TRBJ2-1 TRBV2 CASIFNGGTPYNEQFF
TRBJ2-1 TRBV12-3/TRBV12-4 CASSPGTEQFF
TRBJ2-3 TRBV11-2 CASSGQGSDTQYF